This T cell receptor beta chain derives from a study of memory CD4+ T cells and cytomegalovirus serostatus. The CDR3 spans 14 residues. V shed 6 bases and J shed 5 bases, with 14 bases lying between them. CDR1 SNHLY and CDR2 FYNNEI come from the germline V gene. Study-level points and caveats: Median bootstrapped AUC for CMV status was about 0.94 originally, 0.75 to 0.91 US-trained. Suggested: most of the CMV-linked TCR signature lies in CD4+ memory cells.

Single viable CD3+CD4+CD8-CD45RO+ cells were sorted as the memory CD4+ T cells. Sequencing was performed with immunoSEQ multiplex PCR; in TCRdb, only in-frame clones are kept and a portion is missing. This table holds roughly 39,000 clones, over 60% found once. With respect to this clone: Its antigen is currently unknown.

The sample comprised memory CD4+ T cells from blood. The sequence was collected from an adult in good health and CMV-seronegative. The chain recombines TRBV2 with TRBJ1-5; D might be TRBD1 (6 bases). This chain's CDR3 is CASSRGARDQPQHF. CDR3 bases: TGTGCCAGCAGCCGGGGGGCGCGGGATCAGCCCCAGCATTTT.